These T cell receptor beta chains were read from a single sample in a study of vaccination effects on CD4 cells after COVID-19. Which antigens these TCRs recognize remains unknown. This table comes from immunoSEQ multiplex PCR, and its TCRdb copy is limited to in-frame clones, with some not included. The repertoire includes about 23,000 clones, approximately 70% of them detected once, and 5% sits in the top ten. The sample in question was CD4+ T cells from PBMCs cultured with SARS-CoV-2 spike peptides, obtained before COVID-19 vaccination. The origin of the receptors is a human donor who received a COVID-19 vaccine. CDR3s include the opening cysteine and the closing phenylalanine or tryptophan. A D gene is named only where the DNA matches it firmly. Where a row states a size, it is once, few, many or the class of an expanded clone; other rows omit it.

DNA	CDR3	V	size	J	D
TGTGCCAGCAGAGGAGATTACTCTGGAAACACCATATATTTT	CASRGDYSGNTIYF	TRBV6-5	.	TRBJ1-3	.
TGTGCCATCAGTCCCGGGACAGTACGGACCACTGAAGCTTTCTTT	CAISPGTVRTTEAFF	TRBV10-3	few	TRBJ1-1	TRBD1
TGTGCCAGCAGTTGGACTAGCGGCACAGATACGCAGTATTTT	CASSWTSGTDTQYF	TRBV6-2/TRBV6-3	.	TRBJ2-3	TRBD2
TGTGCCAGCAGTCGACAGGGAACGACTAATGAAAAACTGTTTTTT	CASSRQGTTNEKLFF	TRBV6-5	.	TRBJ1-4	TRBD1
TGTGCCAGCAGTTTCAGGGGTAGGGGCTACACCTTC	CASSFRGRGYTF	TRBV6-5	.	TRBJ1-2	.
TGTGCCAGCCAGAGCGGGAGTGGCAAAAACATTCAGTACTTC	CASQSGSGKNIQYF	TRBV13	.	TRBJ2-4	TRBD2
TGCGCCAGCACTCCAGGGGGCGATGGGGAAAAACTGTTTTTT	CASTPGGDGEKLFF	TRBV23-1	.	TRBJ1-4	TRBD1
TGTGCCAGCAGTCAGACAACCTACGAGCAGTACTTC	CASSQTTYEQYF	TRBV2	.	TRBJ2-7	.
TGTGCCAGCCACCACCGGATGACTAGCGGGGAACCGTACGCATCAGATACGCAGTATTTT	CASHHRMTSGEPYASDTQYF	TRBV6-7	.	TRBJ2-3	TRBD2
TGTGCCAGCAGAACCCCTAGCGGGATAAGAGGTTGGGGCTCCTACAATGAGCAGTTCTTC	CASRTPSGIRGWGSYNEQFF	TRBV2	.	TRBJ2-1	TRBD2
TGTGCCACTCAACAGGGGGTCACTAATGAAAAACTGTTTTTT	CATQQGVTNEKLFF	TRBV15	.	TRBJ1-4	TRBD1
TGCGCCAGCAGCTTGTCTCCACAGGGGAAGGAAACTGAAGCTTTCTTT	CASSLSPQGKETEAFF	TRBV5-1	.	TRBJ1-1	TRBD1
TGCGCCAGCAGCCAACTCGGGACAGTCAATAGACTGGATGAAAAACTGTTTTTT	CASSQLGTVNRLDEKLFF	TRBV4-1	.	TRBJ1-4	TRBD1
TGTGCCAGCAGCTTATCGGATTCCCCCTCTTACGAGCAGTACTTC	CASSLSDSPSYEQYF	TRBV11-2	once	TRBJ2-7	.
TGCGCCAGCAGCTTGGCGCGGGGTTATAATTCACCCCTCCACTTT	CASSLARGYNSPLHF	TRBV5-1	.	TRBJ1-6	.
TGCAGTGCTAGTCGACTAGCGGGAGTAGGAGATACGCAGTATTTT	CSASRLAGVGDTQYF	TRBV20-1	.	TRBJ2-3	TRBD2
TGTGCCAGCAGTTACGGTGGGGATTCCAACGGCTACACCTTC	CASSYGGDSNGYTF	TRBV6-5	.	TRBJ1-2	.
TGTGCCAGCAGTGACTCTAGCGGGAGTTACAATGAGCAGTTCTTC	CASSDSSGSYNEQFF	TRBV6-4	.	TRBJ2-1	TRBD2
TGTGCCAGCAGCCAAGGGAGGGCCCAAGCTTGGGAGCAGTACTTC	CASSQGRAQAWEQYF	TRBV3-1/TRBV3-2	.	TRBJ2-7	.
TGTGCCAGCGGAAGGGAGAAAGGGCAGCCCCAGCATTTT	CASGREKGQPQHF	TRBV2	.	TRBJ1-5	.
TGCGCCAGCAAATTTGAGGGAGGAAACACCATATATTTT	CASKFEGGNTIYF	TRBV5-1	.	TRBJ1-3	.
TGTGCCAGCAGGAGACAGGGGGGTGACAATGAGCAGTTCTTC	CASRRQGGDNEQFF	TRBV14	.	TRBJ2-1	TRBD1
TGTGCCAGCAGCTTAGGGGTGGGCAGGGGTTTGAGGAAAGCTTTCTTT	CASSLGVGRGLRKAFF	TRBV11-2	once	TRBJ1-1	.
TGTGCCAGCAGCTTGGGACAGGGTAGGCAGCCCCAGCATTTT	CASSLGQGRQPQHF	TRBV5-6	.	TRBJ1-5	TRBD1
TGTGCCAGCAGTTACCAACAGGGGAGAGGGCAGCCCCAGCATTTT	CASSYQQGRGQPQHF	TRBV6-5	.	TRBJ1-5	TRBD1
TGTGCCAGCAGCCTGACAGGGGTCTACGAGCAGTACTTC	CASSLTGVYEQYF	TRBV3-1/TRBV3-2	.	TRBJ2-7	TRBD1
TGTGCCAGCAGCTTAGGGCTAGCGGGGGGGCAGGAGACCCAGTACTTC	CASSLGLAGGQETQYF	TRBV7-7	.	TRBJ2-5	TRBD2
TGTGCCAGCAGCTTAGGACTAGCGGGGTACTACGAGCAGTACTTC	CASSLGLAGYYEQYF	TRBV7-9	.	TRBJ2-7	TRBD2
TGTGCCACGAGGGAGACAGGAGCTAACTATGGCTACACCTTC	CATRETGANYGYTF	TRBV27	.	TRBJ1-2	.
TGTGCCATCAGCGACGGGGTGAGCACAGATACGCAGTATTTT	CAISDGVSTDTQYF	TRBV10-3	once	TRBJ2-3	.
TGTGCCAGCAGCTTTGACAGGGCGCGGGGGGAGCTGTTTTTT	CASSFDRARGELFF	TRBV6-5	.	TRBJ2-2	TRBD1
TGTGCCAGCAGTTCCGGGACAGTCATATACGAGCAGTACTTC	CASSSGTVIYEQYF	TRBV6-6	.	TRBJ2-7	TRBD1
TGTGCCAGCAGCCCCAAGCGGACGCCCCAAAGCCGCACAGATACGCAGTATTTT	CASSPKRTPQSRTDTQYF	TRBV7-8	.	TRBJ2-3	.
TGTGCCAGTAGTATCTTGGGGACTAACCACAATGAGCAGTTCTTC	CASSILGTNHNEQFF	TRBV19	.	TRBJ2-1	TRBD2
TGTGCCAGCAGCTTAGTATATTTGGGACTAGCGGGAGCCAATGAGCAGTTCTTC	CASSLVYLGLAGANEQFF	TRBV7-9	.	TRBJ2-1	TRBD2
TGTGCCTGGGGGCCCGATGGGAATTCACCCCTCCACTTT	CAWGPDGNSPLHF	TRBV30	.	TRBJ1-6	.
TGTGCCAGCAGCCCGAATACCAATCAGCCCCAGCATTTT	CASSPNTNQPQHF	TRBV7-2	once	TRBJ1-5	.
TGTGCCATCAATAATCAACCCATAGCGGGAGGGCGGTATTTT	CAINNQPIAGGRYF	TRBV10-3	few	TRBJ2-3	TRBD2
TGCAGCGGGGACAGGGGGAACACTGAAGCTTTCTTT	CSGDRGNTEAFF	TRBV29-1	.	TRBJ1-1	TRBD1
TGTGCCATCAGTGGGGGACAGGGAGTTTCACCCCTCCACTTT	CAISGGQGVSPLHF	TRBV10-3	.	TRBJ1-6	TRBD1
TGTGCCAGCAGCTTGGGGAGTAGGGGGGAGCTTGAGCAGTACTTC	CASSLGSRGELEQYF	TRBV5-5	few	TRBJ2-7	.
TGTGCCAGCAGTAAACTGGGAGATCTCAATCAGCCCCAGCATTTT	CASSKLGDLNQPQHF	TRBV6-2/TRBV6-3	.	TRBJ1-5	.
TGTGCCAGTAGCTCGGGAAGTGGGAATCAGCCCCAGCATTTT	CASSSGSGNQPQHF	TRBV6-5	few	TRBJ1-5	.
TGTGCCAGCAGCTTGGGGAGAGCTGGAAACACCATATATTTT	CASSLGRAGNTIYF	TRBV5-4	.	TRBJ1-3	.
TGTGCCAGCAGCGTAGACTCATATAGCAATCAGCCCCAGCATTTT	CASSVDSYSNQPQHF	TRBV9	.	TRBJ1-5	.
TGCAGTGCTAGGGACTACCCCGAGCAGTTCTTC	CSARDYPEQFF	TRBV20-1	few	TRBJ2-1	.
TGTGCCAGCAGCTCTGGACAGGGGTGGCAGCCCCAGCATTTT	CASSSGQGWQPQHF	TRBV9	few	TRBJ1-5	TRBD1
TGCGCCAGCAGCTTGGAGGCAGGGGGGTATGGCTACACCTTC	CASSLEAGGYGYTF	TRBV5-1	few	TRBJ1-2	TRBD1
TGTGCCAGCAGCCAAGCCCCTGGGACAGGGGGCTATGGCTACACCTTC	CASSQAPGTGGYGYTF	TRBV3-1/TRBV3-2	.	TRBJ1-2	TRBD1
TGTGCCAGCTCACCTCTGGGGGCTGGAACGAATTACGAGCAGTACTTC	CASSPLGAGTNYEQYF	TRBV18	once	TRBJ2-7	.
TGCGCCAGCAGCTTGGAACAGGGTCAGCCCCAGCATTTT	CASSLEQGQPQHF	TRBV5-1	.	TRBJ1-5	.
TGCGCCAGCAGCCAGGGCCACACAACCGGGGAGCTGTTTTTT	CASSQGHTTGELFF	TRBV4-1	.	TRBJ2-2	.